This passage covers 3 T cell receptor beta chains from one sample sequenced in a study of blood T cell repertoires in COVID-19. Using immunoSEQ multiplex PCR, the repertoire was profiled, and TCRdb retains in-frame clones only, with some absent. This table holds about 200,000 clones, about nine tenths found once. The specimen sequenced was peripheral blood. Source of these receptors: a man aged 18 to 30 with active or convalescent COVID-19.

This clone came up once. The rearrangement links TRBV30 to TRBJ2-1, with no clear D. Trimming shortened V by 3 bases and J by 9 bases, and 15 bases separated the two germline ends. CDR3 length: 13 amino acids. Per germline, CDR1 GTSNPN and CDR2 SVGIG (reference sequence). CDR3 protein: CAWRPSDMGEQFF. In DNA, the CDR3 is TGTGCCTGGAGACCATCCGACATGGGTGAGCAGTTCTTC.

The chain combines TRBV3-1 (or the pseudogene TRBV3-2) with TRBJ2-7; 9 bases map to TRBD2. Germline CDR1 LGHDT, CDR2 YNNKEL (reference sequence). CDR3 length equals 14 residues. V trimming: 4 bases; J trimming: 5 bases; junction bases outside the gene matches: 6. The CDR3 region has the DNA TGTGCCAGCAGCCCGTTAGCGGGAGACAACGAGCAGTACTTC. It yields the protein CASSPLAGDNEQYF.

Details on this clone: Other DNA sequences in the sample encode the same CDR3. V is TRBV9 and J is TRBJ2-3; 7 bases line up with TRBD2. The V gene end was trimmed by 3 bases and the J gene end by 1 base; junction bases not matched to a gene: 5. Germline assignment: CDR1 SGDLS and CDR2 YYNGEE. The CDR3 loop spans 15 amino acids. Written as DNA, the CDR3 is TGTGCCAGCAGCGCTCGGGCGGGGGGCACAGATACGCAGTATTTT. Protein product: CASSARAGGTDTQYF.